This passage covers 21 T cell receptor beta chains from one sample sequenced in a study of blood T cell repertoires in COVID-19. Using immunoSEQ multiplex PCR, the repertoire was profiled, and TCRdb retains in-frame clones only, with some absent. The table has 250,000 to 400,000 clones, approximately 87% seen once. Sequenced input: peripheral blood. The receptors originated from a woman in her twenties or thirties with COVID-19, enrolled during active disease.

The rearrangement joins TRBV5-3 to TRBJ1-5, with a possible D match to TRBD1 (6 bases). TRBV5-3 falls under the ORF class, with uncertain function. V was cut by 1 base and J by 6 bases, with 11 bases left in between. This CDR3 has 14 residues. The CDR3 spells CARSLYRDTQPQHF. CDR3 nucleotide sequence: TGTGCCAGAAGCTTGTACAGGGATACTCAGCCCCAGCATTTT.

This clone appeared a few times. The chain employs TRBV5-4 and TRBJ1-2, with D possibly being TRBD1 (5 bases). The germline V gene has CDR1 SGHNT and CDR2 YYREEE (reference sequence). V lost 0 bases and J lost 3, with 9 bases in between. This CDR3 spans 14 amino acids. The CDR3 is CASSLVEQDYGYTF. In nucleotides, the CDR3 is TGTGCCAGCAGCTTGGTTGAACAGGACTATGGCTACACCTTC.

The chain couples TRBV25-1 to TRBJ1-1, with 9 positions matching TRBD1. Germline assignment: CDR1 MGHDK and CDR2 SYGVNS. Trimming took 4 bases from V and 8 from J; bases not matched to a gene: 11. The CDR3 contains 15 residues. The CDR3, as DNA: TGTGCCAGCAGTGTCCTCCGGGACAGGGATCCCGAAGCTTTCTTT. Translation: CASSVLRDRDPEAFF.

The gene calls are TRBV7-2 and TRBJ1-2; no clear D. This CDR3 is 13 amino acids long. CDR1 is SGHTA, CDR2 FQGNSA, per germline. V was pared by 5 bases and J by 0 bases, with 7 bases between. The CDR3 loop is CASSPSPNYGYTF. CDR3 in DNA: TGTGCCAGCAGCCCGAGCCCTAACTATGGCTACACCTTC. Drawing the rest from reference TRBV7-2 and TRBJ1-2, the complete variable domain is GAGVSQSPSNKVTEKGKDVELRCDPISGHTALYWYRQSLGQGLEFLIYFQGNSAPDKSGLPSDRFSAERTGGSVSTLTIQRTQQEDSAVYLCASSPSPNYGYTFGSGTRLTVV.

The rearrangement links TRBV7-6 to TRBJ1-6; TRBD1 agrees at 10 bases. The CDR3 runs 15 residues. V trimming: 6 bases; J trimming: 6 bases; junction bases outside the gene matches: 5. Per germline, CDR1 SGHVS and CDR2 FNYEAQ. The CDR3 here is CASSWTGGTNSPLHF. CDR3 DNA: TGTGCCAGCAGTTGGACAGGGGGAACTAATTCACCCCTCCACTTT.

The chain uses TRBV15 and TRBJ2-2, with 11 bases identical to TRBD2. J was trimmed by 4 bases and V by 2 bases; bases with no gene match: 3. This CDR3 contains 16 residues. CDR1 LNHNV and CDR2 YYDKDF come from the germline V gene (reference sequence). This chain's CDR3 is CATSRRGLAATGELFF. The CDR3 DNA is TGTGCCACCAGCAGAAGGGGACTAGCGGCCACCGGGGAGCTGTTTTTT.

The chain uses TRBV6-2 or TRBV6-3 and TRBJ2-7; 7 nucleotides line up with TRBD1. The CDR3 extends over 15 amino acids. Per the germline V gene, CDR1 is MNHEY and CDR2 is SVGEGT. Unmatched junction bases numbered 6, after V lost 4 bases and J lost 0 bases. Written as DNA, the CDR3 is TGTGCCAGCAGTTTTCAACAGGGGTTCTCCTACGAGCAGTACTTC. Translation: CASSFQQGFSYEQYF.

The CDR3 region has the DNA TGTGCCAGCAGCTCGTCGACAACGAGCTCTGGAAACACCATATATTTT. Protein: CASSSSTTSSGNTIYF. The chain uses TRBV7-9 and TRBJ1-3; D uncertain. The V gene's germline CDR1 is SEHNR and CDR2 FQNEAQ (reference sequence). Between the trimmed V and J ends, which lost 4 bases and 0 bases, there was a span of 13 bases. This CDR3 comprises 16 residues.

The CDR3: CASSLFKGAESSYNEQFF. CDR3 nucleotides: TGTGCCAGCAGCTTATTTAAGGGGGCGGAAAGCTCCTACAATGAGCAGTTCTTC. This chain connects TRBV7-9 to TRBJ2-1, with 7 bases aligning to TRBD1. The germline gives CDR1 SEHNR, CDR2 FQNEAQ (reference sequence). The V segment lost 2 bases and the J segment 0 bases; nucleotides outside the gene matches: 10. This CDR3 has 18 residues.

CDR3 loop: CASSDSGGRGYTF. In DNA form, the CDR3 reads TGTGCCAGCAGTGACTCGGGGGGGCGCGGCTACACCTTC. The V call is TRBV6-4, the J call TRBJ1-2, with D possibly matching TRBD1 (6 bases). Trimming removed 0 bases at V and 8 bases at J, with 10 bases between. Germline CDR1 is MRHNA and CDR2 is SNTAGT. The CDR3 runs to 13 residues.

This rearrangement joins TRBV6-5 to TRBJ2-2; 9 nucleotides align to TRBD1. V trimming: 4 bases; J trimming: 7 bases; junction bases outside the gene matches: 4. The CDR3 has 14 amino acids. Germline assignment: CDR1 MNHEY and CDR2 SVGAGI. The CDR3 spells CASSSTGGGGELFF. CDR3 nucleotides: TGTGCCAGCAGTTCGACAGGGGGGGGCGGGGAGCTGTTTTTT.

CDR3 nucleotide sequence: TGTGCCAGCAGCCAAGAAGGTGCTCGCAGGGAATTGGGAAACACCATATATTTT. It yields the protein CASSQEGARRELGNTIYF. V usage is TRBV3-1 (or the pseudogene TRBV3-2) and J usage is TRBJ1-3, with a weak D call TRBD1 (5 bases). The germline CDR1 and CDR2 sequences are LGHDT and YNNKEL (reference sequence). The CDR3 is made up of 18 amino acids. With 0 bases removed from V and 4 bases from J, the gap between germline ends came to 19 bases.

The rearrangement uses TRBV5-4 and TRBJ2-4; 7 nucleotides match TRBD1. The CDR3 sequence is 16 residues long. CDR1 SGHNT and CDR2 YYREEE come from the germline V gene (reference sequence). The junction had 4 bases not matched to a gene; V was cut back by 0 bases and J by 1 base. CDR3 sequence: CASSLAPQGAKNIQYF. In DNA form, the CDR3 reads TGTGCCAGCAGCTTGGCCCCACAGGGGGCCAAAAACATTCAGTACTTC.

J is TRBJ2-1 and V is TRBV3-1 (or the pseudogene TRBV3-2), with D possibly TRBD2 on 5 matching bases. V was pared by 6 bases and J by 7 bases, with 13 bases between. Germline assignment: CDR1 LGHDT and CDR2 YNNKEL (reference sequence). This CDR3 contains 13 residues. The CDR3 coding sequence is TGTGCCAGCAGTACCTTGGGAGCAAATGAGCAGTTCTTC. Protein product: CASSTLGANEQFF.

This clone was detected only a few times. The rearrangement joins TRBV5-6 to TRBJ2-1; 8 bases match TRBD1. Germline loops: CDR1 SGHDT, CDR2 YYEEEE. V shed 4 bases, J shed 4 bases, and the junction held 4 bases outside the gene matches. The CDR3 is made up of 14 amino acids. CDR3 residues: CASSTWTGYNEQFF. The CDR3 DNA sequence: TGTGCCAGCAGCACCTGGACAGGGTACAATGAGCAGTTCTTC.

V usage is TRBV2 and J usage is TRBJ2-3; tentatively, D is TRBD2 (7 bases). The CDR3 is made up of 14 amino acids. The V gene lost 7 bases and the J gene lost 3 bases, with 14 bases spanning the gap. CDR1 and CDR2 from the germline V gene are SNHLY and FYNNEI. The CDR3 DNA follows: TGTGCCAGCAAGAGGGGGGGCTTAACAGATACGCAGTATTTT. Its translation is CASKRGGLTDTQYF.

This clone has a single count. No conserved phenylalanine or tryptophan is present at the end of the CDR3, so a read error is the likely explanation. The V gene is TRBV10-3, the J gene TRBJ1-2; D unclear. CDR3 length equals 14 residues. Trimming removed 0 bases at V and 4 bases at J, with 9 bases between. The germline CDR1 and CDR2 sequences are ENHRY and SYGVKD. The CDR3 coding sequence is TGTGCCATCAGTGAGTCCGGGGAAATCTATGGCTACACCCTC. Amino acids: CAISESGEIYGYTL.

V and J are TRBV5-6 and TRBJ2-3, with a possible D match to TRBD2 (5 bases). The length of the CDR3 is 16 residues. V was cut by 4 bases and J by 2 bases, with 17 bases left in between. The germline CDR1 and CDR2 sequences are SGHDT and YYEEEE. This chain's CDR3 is CASSRLSAKPTDTQYF. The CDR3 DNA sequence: TGTGCCAGCAGCCGTCTTAGCGCAAAGCCCACAGATACGCAGTATTTT.

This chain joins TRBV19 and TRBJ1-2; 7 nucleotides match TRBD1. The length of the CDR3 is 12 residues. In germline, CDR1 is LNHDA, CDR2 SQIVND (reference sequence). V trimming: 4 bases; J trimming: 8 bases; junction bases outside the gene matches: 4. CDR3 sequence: CASSRQGLGYTF. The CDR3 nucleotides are TGTGCCAGTAGTAGACAGGGTTTAGGCTACACCTTC.

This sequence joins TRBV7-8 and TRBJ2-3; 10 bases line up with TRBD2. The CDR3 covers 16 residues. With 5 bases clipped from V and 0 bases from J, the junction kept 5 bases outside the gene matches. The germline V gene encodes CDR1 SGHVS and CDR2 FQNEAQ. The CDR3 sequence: CASSGLAATSTDTQYF. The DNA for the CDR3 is TGTGCCAGCAGCGGACTAGCGGCGACTAGCACAGATACGCAGTATTTT. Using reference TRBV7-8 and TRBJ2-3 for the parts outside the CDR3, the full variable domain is GAGVSQSPRYKVAKRGQDVALRCDPISGHVSLFWYQQALGQGPEFLTYFQNEAQLDKSGLPSDRFFAERPEGSVSTLKIQRTQQEDSAVYLCASSGLAATSTDTQYFGPGTRLTVL.

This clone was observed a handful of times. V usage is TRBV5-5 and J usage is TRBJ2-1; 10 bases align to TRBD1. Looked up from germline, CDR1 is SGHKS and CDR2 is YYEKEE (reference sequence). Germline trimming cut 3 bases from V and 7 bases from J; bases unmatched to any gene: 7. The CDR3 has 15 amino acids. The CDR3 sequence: CASSYLWTGGNEQFF. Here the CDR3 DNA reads TGTGCCAGCAGCTACCTATGGACAGGGGGTAATGAGCAGTTCTTC. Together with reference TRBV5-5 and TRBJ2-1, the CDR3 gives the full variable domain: DAGVTQSPTHLIKTRGQQVTLRCSPISGHKSVSWYQQVLGQGPQFIFQYYEKEERGRGNFPDRFSARQFPNYSSELNVNALLLGDSALYLCASSYLWTGGNEQFFGPGTRLTVL.